The rows below give T cell receptor beta chains drawn from one sample of a study of T-cell memory formation after mild COVID-19. TCRdb analysed the 5' RACE reads with MiXCR anew, one entry per CDR3 protein. The table lists 190,000 or so distinct CDR3 sequences, about a fifth of them singletons, with around 23% in the top ten. Sequencing was performed on PBMCs or a T cell subset sorted from them (not recorded which). The receptors were sampled from an adult woman who had mild COVID-19 (a few samples of this study predate the infection). Cell type and time point are not known. Both conserved end residues are trimmed from each CDR3. Rows give clone size only sometimes, using once, few, many, or a class for an expanded clone.

V gene: TRBV29-1
clone size: few
J gene: TRBJ2-1
CDR3 protein: SVEDRGRSNEQF

V gene: TRBV29-1
clone size: few
J gene: TRBJ2-3
CDR3 protein: SVVNPGTDTQY

V gene: TRBV4-3
clone size: -
J gene: TRBJ2-5
CDR3 protein: ASSQRDRARETQY

V gene: TRBV4-2
clone size: few
J gene: TRBJ1-5
CDR3 protein: ASSQETGNNQPQH

V gene: TRBV2
clone size: -
J gene: TRBJ2-1
CDR3 protein: ASSEWAGEDNEQF

V gene: TRBV7-6
clone size: few
J gene: TRBJ2-7
CDR3 protein: ASSTGTGSYEQY

V gene: TRBV27
clone size: -
J gene: TRBJ2-1
CDR3 protein: ASSLTGYEQF

V gene: TRBV7-9
clone size: once
J gene: TRBJ2-4
CDR3 protein: ATDTDRNIQY

V gene: TRBV24-1
clone size: few
J gene: TRBJ1-5
CDR3 protein: ATGGGNNQPQH

V gene: TRBV20-1
clone size: medium-sized
J gene: TRBJ2-1
CDR3 protein: SARVKDNEQF

V gene: TRBV24-1
clone size: few
J gene: TRBJ2-1
CDR3 protein: ATTGTSGNYNEQF

V gene: TRBV5-6
clone size: -
J gene: TRBJ1-1
CDR3 protein: ASSWGTGRGAF

V gene: TRBV27
clone size: few
J gene: TRBJ1-4
CDR3 protein: ASSLSGINKLF

V gene: TRBV20-1
clone size: -
J gene: TRBJ2-5
CDR3 protein: SARALGTQY

V gene: TRBV6-6
clone size: -
J gene: TRBJ1-4
CDR3 protein: ASSISGADEKLF

V gene: TRBV7-2
clone size: -
J gene: TRBJ2-7
CDR3 protein: ASSTRGPREWY

V gene: TRBV4-1
clone size: once
J gene: TRBJ1-2
CDR3 protein: ASSQVSQGDGYT

V gene: TRBV5-1
clone size: few
J gene: TRBJ1-1
CDR3 protein: ASDETGNTEAF

V gene: TRBV7-6
clone size: -
J gene: TRBJ2-2
CDR3 protein: ASSPLLQGPGELF

V gene: TRBV7-6
clone size: many
J gene: TRBJ1-1
CDR3 protein: ASSLGPGGAPDTEAF

V gene: TRBV29-1
clone size: -
J gene: TRBJ2-1
CDR3 protein: SVVGRGPSYNEQF

V gene: TRBV4-1
clone size: few
J gene: TRBJ2-3
CDR3 protein: ASSQRLAGVDTQY

V gene: TRBV12-3/TRBV12-4
clone size: -
J gene: TRBJ2-3
CDR3 protein: ASSFLATDTQY

V gene: TRBV7-6
clone size: -
J gene: TRBJ2-7
CDR3 protein: ASSDSWGAVAEQY

V gene: TRBV29-1
clone size: -
J gene: TRBJ2-7
CDR3 protein: SVEDGPYEQY

V gene: TRBV5-1
clone size: -
J gene: TRBJ2-5
CDR3 protein: ASNTGLGETQY

V gene: TRBV3-1
clone size: -
J gene: TRBJ2-7
CDR3 protein: ASSQLVQGAYEQY